These 5 T cell receptor beta chains share one sample of origin, sequenced in a study of shared clonotypes between healthy human individuals. The protocol was immunoSEQ multiplex PCR, while the TCRdb copy is restricted to in-frame clones and leaves out a portion. The sample lists about 1 million clones, around 78% occurring once. Sequencing input: memory CD4+ T cells from PBMCs. Sample subset: CD45RA-negative fraction. The receptors here all came from a young man in good health. Some clones in this sample may be carry-over from other donors' samples.

This clone was observed a handful of times. This chain uses TRBV7-9 with TRBJ1-3, with D hard to call. The germline gives CDR1 SEHNR, CDR2 FQNEAQ (reference sequence). This CDR3 is 15 amino acids long. The germline V and J ends were trimmed by 5 bases and 0 bases, with 11 bases remaining between them. The CDR3 reads CASSNKGPSGNTIYF. The CDR3 DNA reads as TGTGCCAGCAGCAACAAAGGGCCCTCTGGAAACACCATATATTTT.

This rearrangement joins TRBV28 to TRBJ1-6, with unresolved D. The CDR3 spans 12 residues. Trimming removed 2 bases at V and 9 bases at J, with 5 bases between. Germline-derived CDR1 and CDR2 are MDHEN and SYDVKM. The DNA for the CDR3 is TGTGCCAGCAGTTTACAGCCTTCACCCCTCCACTTT. Translation gives CASSLQPSPLHF. The variable domain in full, with the rest retrieved from reference TRBV28 and TRBJ1-6, is DVKVTQSSRYLVKRTGEKVFLECVQDMDHENMFWYRQDPGLGLRLIYFSYDVKMKEKGDIPEGYSVSREKKERFSLILESASTNQTSMYLCASSLQPSPLHFGNGTRLTVT.

Points on this clone: Other DNA sequences of this sample code for an identical CDR3. The chain couples TRBV29-1 to TRBJ2-3; D possibly corresponds to TRBD2 (6 bases). V was cut by 3 bases and J by 6 bases, with 13 bases left in between. Germline-derived CDR1 and CDR2 are SQVTM and ANQGSEA. The CDR3 has 13 amino acids. CDR3: CSVDGGIRDTQYF. In nucleotides, the CDR3 is TGCAGCGTTGATGGGGGGATTCGTGATACGCAGTATTTT.

Remarks on this clone: In the same sample, other DNA sequences code for this CDR3. The V and J genes are TRBV5-1 and TRBJ2-7, with D perhaps TRBD2 (5 bases). Per germline, CDR1 SGHRS and CDR2 YFSETQ. With 0 bases removed from V and 3 bases from J, the gap between germline ends came to 10 bases. This CDR3 has 14 residues. CDR3 in DNA: TGCGCCAGCAGCTTGGAGGGTGGAGGCTACGAGCAGTACTTC. Its protein is CASSLEGGGYEQYF.

The chain links TRBV4-1 to TRBJ2-7, with D possibly being TRBD1 or TRBD2 (5 bases each). The CDR3 covers 14 residues. The V and J ends lost 5 bases and 3 bases respectively, with 14 bases between them. Per germline, CDR1 MGHRA and CDR2 YSYEKL. The CDR3, as DNA: TGCGCCAGCAGCTCACCTCGGGACGGCTACGAGCAGTACTTC. It encodes CASSSPRDGYEQYF.